This TCR beta chain derives from a study of T-cell reconstitution after alpha-beta-depleted transplantation in children. Library preparation (for TCRbeta) was performed with unique molecular identifiers. Using its own MiXCR run on the PCR reads, TCRdb lists one record per CDR3 protein. This repertoire shows about 400,000 distinct CDR3 sequences, around 21% found once; its top ten account for approximately 3.8%. This clonotype was seen a handful of times. The CDR3 length is 15 residues. The V end lost 2 bases, the J end lost 5 bases, and 12 bases lay between the germline ends. Germline V gene data show CDR1 as KGHDR and CDR2 as SFDVKD.

The receptor was isolated from a human donor who donated a stem cell graft to a child with acute myeloid leukemia. The V gene is TRBV24-1, the J gene TRBJ1-5; maybe TRBD1 (5 bases). This sample comprised PBMCs from the stem cell graft donor, obtained from the stem cell graft. Here the CDR3 reads CATSDSGQRDQPQHF. CDR3 DNA: TGTGCCACCAGTGATTCGGGGCAGAGAGATCAGCCCCAGCATTTT.